This T cell receptor beta chain was identified during a study of T cells in Graves' hyperthyroidism and ophthalmopathy. Overall study findings and caveats: Among clonotypes expanded in thyroid above 0.001, most were also found in blood. Ophthalmopathy was distinguished from stable hyperthyroidism by 13 V-J signatures.

The PBMCs had their origin in 7.5 to 10 ml of fresh peripheral blood. CDR1 is GTSNPN and CDR2 is SVGIG in the germline V gene (reference sequence). The CDR3 spans 13 residues. Between the trimmed V and J ends, which lost 3 bases and 8 bases, there was a span of 16 bases. This clonotype showed up many times. The antigen remains unidentified. Amplification yielded TCR beta CDR3 regions, with RNA transcripts as the source. The HTBI primer set served for first-round RT-PCR of the TCR CDR3. TCRdb processed the multiplex PCR reads anew with MiXCR; each CDR3 protein has one entry. The sample carries approximately 740,000 distinct CDR3 sequences, 13% to 15% recorded once.

The chain uses TRBV30 and TRBJ1-2; D remains unclear. Sequencing was performed on blood. This receptor was obtained from a young woman with Graves' hyperthyroidism. CDR3 sequence (DNA): TGTGCCTGGAGGCAAGACAATTTTGGAGGCTACACCTTC. Amino acids: CAWRQDNFGGYTF.